Below are 20 T cell receptor beta chains sequenced from a single sample in a study of lymphopenia after photon versus proton radiotherapy. Assay: immunoSEQ multiplex PCR; the TCRdb copy retains only in-frame clones and omits some. Among 70,000 to 95,000 clones listed, 83% were seen once. Sample: peripheral blood, taken from a patient treated with proton-based radiotherapy. These receptor sequences come from a man aged 55 to 70 with pancreatic cancer.

The J gene is TRBJ2-3, the V gene TRBV6-4, with 9 bases aligning to TRBD2. The CDR3 has 15 residues. Losses at the gene ends were 6 bases for V and 0 bases for J; bases not matched to a gene: 4. From germline, CDR1 is MRHNA and CDR2 SNTAGT. The CDR3 spells CASSVLAGSTDTQYF. The CDR3 region has the DNA TGTGCCAGCAGCGTCCTAGCGGGAAGCACAGATACGCAGTATTTT.

The chain carries TRBV28 and TRBJ1-5, with TRBD1 as a possible D gene (5 bases). V was clipped by 4 bases and J by 0 bases, with 10 bases between them. The CDR3 contains 15 residues. CDR1 and CDR2 from the germline V gene are MDHEN and SYDVKM. The CDR3, as DNA: TGTGCCAGCAGTTCTATACAGGTTAGCAATCAGCCCCAGCATTTT. This encodes CASSSIQVSNQPQHF.

The V gene is TRBV30, the J gene TRBJ1-1, with 10 bases matching TRBD1. With 4 bases clipped from V and 5 bases from J, the junction kept 25 bases outside the gene matches. Germline V gene data show CDR1 as GTSNPN and CDR2 as SVGIG (reference sequence). There are 20 residues in the CDR3. The CDR3 coding sequence is TGTGCCTGGATGAGGCTGGGACAGGGGACCTCCAGGAGACTGGGGACTGAAGCTTTCTTT. This codes for CAWMRLGQGTSRRLGTEAFF.

This chain joins TRBV7-9 and TRBJ2-1; D might be TRBD2 (7 bases). Germline CDR1 and CDR2: SEHNR and FQNEAQ (reference sequence). Trimming took 4 bases from V and 0 from J, leaving 16 bases between them. The length of the CDR3 is 17 residues. CDR3 amino acids: CASSSGGGAYSYNEQFF. The DNA for the CDR3 is TGTGCCAGCAGCTCGGGTGGGGGGGCTTACTCCTACAATGAGCAGTTCTTC.

V is TRBV6-1 and J is TRBJ1-2; a weak D match, TRBD1 (6 bases). The germline V gene encodes CDR1 MNHNS and CDR2 SASEGT. The length of the CDR3 is 13 residues. V lost 5 bases and J lost 4, with 11 bases in between. The CDR3 nucleotides are TGTGCCAGCAGTACCGCGGACAGCTATGGCTACACCTTC. Residues: CASSTADSYGYTF.

The V gene is TRBV7-9, the J gene TRBJ2-7; a possible D gene is TRBD1 (5 bases). V dropped 5 bases and J dropped 5 bases, with 19 bases sitting between them. This CDR3 is built from 15 residues. Germline values: CDR1 SEHNR, CDR2 FQNEAQ (reference sequence). In nucleotides, the CDR3 is TGTGCCAGCAGCGCGCAAGGGGCTACCTATGACGAGCAGTACTTC. Amino acid sequence: CASSAQGATYDEQYF.

The V and J genes are TRBV6-5 and TRBJ2-2; D possibly corresponds to TRBD2 (6 bases). CDR3 size: 16 residues. Germline CDR1 reads MNHEY; CDR2 reads SVGAGI. V gave up 2 bases and J gave up 7 bases, with 17 bases separating them. Here the CDR3 DNA reads TGTGCCAGCAGTTACGTGACGGGAGTAGTGATCGGGGAGCTGTTTTTT. Amino acid sequence: CASSYVTGVVIGELFF.

The V gene is TRBV7-9, the J gene TRBJ1-1; no clear D. This CDR3 is built from 16 residues. Germline CDR1 is SEHNR and CDR2 is FQNEAQ (reference sequence). Trimming shortened V by 5 bases and J by 1 base, and 17 bases separated the two germline ends. CDR3 protein: CASSPAGGRTNTEAFF. As DNA, the CDR3 is TGTGCCAGCAGCCCCGCGGGTGGCAGGACGAACACTGAAGCTTTCTTT.

This sequence joins TRBV11-2 and TRBJ2-3; 10 bases match TRBD2. Unmatched junction bases numbered 19, after V lost 5 bases and J lost 5 bases. Per germline, CDR1 SGHAT and CDR2 FQNNGV. CDR3 size: 19 residues. The CDR3 DNA reads TGTGCCAGCAGCCCACACCCTAACCGAGCGGGAGGGGGAGAAGATACGCAGTATTTT. It translates to CASSPHPNRAGGGEDTQYF.

The V and J genes are TRBV10-3 and TRBJ2-3, with 10 bases identical to TRBD1. V lost 6 bases and J lost 2; bases outside the gene matches: 11. CDR3 length equals 17 residues. Germline V gives CDR1 ENHRY, CDR2 SYGVKD. The CDR3 sequence: CAIRETGTGEITDTQYF. DNA for the CDR3: TGTGCCATCAGGGAAACCGGGACAGGGGAGATCACAGATACGCAGTATTTT.

The genes are TRBV7-3 and TRBJ2-1, with D unclear. This CDR3 contains 15 residues. V was cut by 2 bases and J by 0 bases, with 8 bases left in between. Germline values: CDR1 SGHTA, CDR2 FQGTGA. The CDR3 DNA follows: TGTGCCAGCAGCTTAGGCTGGGGCTCCTACAATGAGCAGTTCTTC. This gives the protein CASSLGWGSYNEQFF.

The rearrangement links TRBV6-1 to TRBJ2-3; tentatively, D is TRBD2 (5 bases). CDR3 length equals 13 residues. The germline V gene has CDR1 MNHNS and CDR2 SASEGT. V dropped 4 bases and J dropped 8 bases, with 13 bases sitting between them. CDR3 residues: CASSGEMSLTQYF. In DNA form, the CDR3 reads TGTGCCAGCAGTGGGGAGATGTCCCTTACGCAGTATTTT.

V is TRBV6-6 and J is TRBJ2-1; no reliable D call. Germline assignment: CDR1 MNHNY and CDR2 SVGAGI (reference sequence). CDR3 length: 13 residues. Between the trimmed V and J ends, which lost 0 bases and 7 bases, there was a span of 7 bases. The CDR3 here is CASSYSTLNEQFF. Written as DNA, the CDR3 is TGTGCCAGCAGTTACTCGACGCTGAATGAGCAGTTCTTC.

V is TRBV19 and J is TRBJ2-5, with 7 bases aligning to TRBD1. The germline gives CDR1 LNHDA, CDR2 SQIVND (reference sequence). The CDR3 is made up of 16 amino acids. The ends lost 4 bases at V and 2 bases at J; junction bases unmatched: 10. This chain's CDR3 is CASSTMTGIGQETQYF. In nucleotides, the CDR3 is TGTGCCAGTAGTACGATGACAGGGATCGGGCAAGAGACCCAGTACTTC. The variable domain in full, completed from reference TRBV19 and TRBJ2-5, reads DGGITQSPKYLFRKEGQNVTLSCEQNLNHDAMYWYRQDPGQGLRLIYYSQIVNDFQKGDIAEGYSVSREKKESFPLTVTSAQKNPTAFYLCASSTMTGIGQETQYFGPGTRLLVL.

Here the CDR3 reads CASSPNLAGVQYF. The CDR3 coding sequence is TGTGCCAGCAGCCCCAACCTAGCGGGCGTTCAGTACTTC. The chain joins TRBV11-3 to TRBJ2-4; 8 positions match TRBD2. J lost 11 bases, V lost 5 bases, and 8 bases had no gene match. This CDR3 region has 13 residues. CDR1 and CDR2 from the germline V gene are SGHNT and YENEEA.

The CDR3 is CASSKLDRNPYEQYF. In DNA form, the CDR3 reads TGTGCCAGCAGCAAACTAGACAGGAACCCATACGAGCAGTACTTC. This chain joins TRBV7-9 and TRBJ2-7; D may be TRBD1 (6 bases). Germline V gene sequence: CDR1 SEHNR, CDR2 FQNEAQ (reference sequence). The ends were cut back, 5 bases at V and 4 bases at J, with 18 bases in the middle. The CDR3 totals 15 residues.

V gene TRBV7-2 combines with J gene TRBJ1-5, with a weak D call TRBD1 (6 bases). Trimming pared 3 bases from V and 1 base from J, leaving 7 bases between. The CDR3 length is 14 residues. Per the germline V gene, CDR1 is SGHTA and CDR2 is FQGNSA. This CDR3 reads CASSFQGSNQPQHF. CDR3 in DNA: TGTGCCAGCAGCTTCCAGGGGAGCAATCAGCCCCAGCATTTT.

The J gene is TRBJ1-1, the V gene TRBV4-3; tentatively, D is TRBD1 (5 bases). Germline CDR1 LGHNA, CDR2 YSLEER. The germline V and J ends were trimmed by 4 bases and 2 bases, with 14 bases remaining between them. The CDR3 runs to 15 residues. The CDR3 region has the DNA TGCGCCAGCAGCCCGGGACCCCCTCCTAACACTGAAGCTTTCTTT. This translates into CASSPGPPPNTEAFF.

Notes on this clone: The junction departs from the called germline gene at one end, perhaps through a read error. CDR3 DNA sequence: TGTGCCAGTAGTATAGTTGAAGGCTCCTATGGCTACATCTTC. This sequence encodes CASSIVEGSYGYIF. The chain employs TRBV19 and TRBJ1-2; D uncertain. CDR1 is LNHDA and CDR2 is SQIVND in the germline V gene (reference sequence). The CDR3 is made up of 14 amino acids.

This rearrangement joins TRBV10-3 to TRBJ1-1; D remains ambiguous. The CDR3 covers 12 residues. Germline CDR1 reads ENHRY; CDR2 reads SYGVKD. V dropped 0 bases and J dropped 8 bases, with 7 bases sitting between them. CDR3 loop: CAISESRREAFF. As DNA, the CDR3 is TGTGCCATCAGTGAGTCGAGGAGGGAAGCTTTCTTT.